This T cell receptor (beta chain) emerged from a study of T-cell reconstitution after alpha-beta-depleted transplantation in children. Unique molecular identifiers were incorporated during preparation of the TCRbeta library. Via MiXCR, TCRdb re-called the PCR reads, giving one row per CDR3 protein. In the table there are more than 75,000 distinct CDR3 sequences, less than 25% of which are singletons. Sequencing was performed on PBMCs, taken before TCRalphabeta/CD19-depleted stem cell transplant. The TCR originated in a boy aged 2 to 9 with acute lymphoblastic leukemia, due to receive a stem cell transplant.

CDR3 nucleotide sequence: TGTGCCACCTCCCCCTCGGGGGTTGACTATGGCTACACCTTC. Protein sequence: CATSPSGVDYGYTF. J is TRBJ1-2 and V is TRBV24-1; maybe TRBD1 (5 bases). Per the germline V gene, CDR1 is KGHDR and CDR2 is SFDVKD. V was pared by 9 bases and J by 3 bases, with 16 bases between. This CDR3 comprises 14 residues.